This T cell receptor (beta chain) was profiled in a study of blood T cells in healthy people across ages. Broader study findings: Strongly correlated with naive T cell percentage was TCR beta diversity.

Sample-barcoded 5' priming and a J-beta primer mix drove a second PCR of 7 to 11 cycles. TCRdb re-analysed the 5' RACE reads in MiXCR, keeping a single row per CDR3 protein. The table has roughly 700,000 distinct CDR3 sequences, around 45% seen once. The CDR3 extends over 14 amino acids. The V gene lost 0 bases and the J gene lost 6 bases, with 13 bases spanning the gap. Germline CDR1 SGHRS, CDR2 YFSETQ. Donors ranged from about 6 to 90 years old and were healthy Caucasians in Russia. As to this clonotype: Its matching antigen is unknown.

This sequence was found in an older woman in good health. The chain recombines TRBV5-1 with TRBJ2-7; weak D call: TRBD1 (5 bases). Specimen: blood. The CDR3, as DNA: TGCGCCAGCAGCTTGGGCCAGGGAAAGGGCGAGCAGTACTTC. Its translation is CASSLGQGKGEQYF.